Presented here are 27 T cell receptor beta chains from one specimen sequenced in a study of blood T cell repertoires in COVID-19. Some clones are missing from TCRdb's copy, which holds only in-frame ones; the method was immunoSEQ multiplex PCR. The sample has 50,000 to 65,000 clones, 89% seen once; the top ten hold roughly 5.3%. Sequencing used peripheral blood. The receptors stem from a man between 60 and 75 years old with active COVID-19.

This clone has only a few counts. The rearrangement joins TRBV28 to TRBJ2-7; 12 bases are a match to TRBD1. This CDR3 is 14 amino acids long. V lost 4 bases to trimming and J lost 6 bases; unmatched junction nucleotides: 4. Looked up from germline, CDR1 is MDHEN and CDR2 is SYDVKM. CDR3 protein: CASSSGTGGGEQYF. The CDR3 coding sequence is TGTGCCAGCAGTTCCGGGACAGGGGGCGGCGAGCAGTACTTC.

The chain links TRBV7-3 to TRBJ2-3; 8 nucleotides match TRBD2. CDR3 size: 16 residues. V dropped 5 bases and J dropped 0; count of bases not matched to a gene: 7. Germline values: CDR1 SGHTA, CDR2 FQGTGA. The CDR3 nucleotides read TGTGCCAGCAGCATTAGCGGGGACGATAGCACAGATACGCAGTATTTT. Translating gives CASSISGDDSTDTQYF.

This clone was seen a handful of times. J is TRBJ2-7 and V is TRBV28; 12 positions agree with TRBD2. Trimming at V came to 7 bases and at J to 5 bases, leaving 12 bases not matched to a gene. CDR1 is MDHEN, CDR2 SYDVKM, per germline. This CDR3 has 16 amino acids. CDR3 in DNA: TGTGCCAGCAAGGAAGTGACTAGCGGGAGCCGGCACGAGCAGTACTTC. It specifies CASKEVTSGSRHEQYF.

The rearrangement joins TRBV9 to TRBJ1-2; no clear D. Trimming took 0 bases from V and 4 from J, leaving 10 bases between them. Germline assignment: CDR1 SGDLS and CDR2 YYNGEE. The CDR3 contains 14 residues. CDR3 sequence: CASSVAGGSYGYTF. The CDR3 DNA sequence: TGTGCCAGCAGCGTAGCTGGCGGTTCCTATGGCTACACCTTC.

The chain joins TRBV7-6 to TRBJ2-7; 12 nucleotides agree with TRBD2. Unmatched junction bases numbered 5, after V lost 4 bases and J lost 4 bases. This CDR3 is built from 15 residues. Germline V gene data show CDR1 as SGHVS and CDR2 as FNYEAQ. The CDR3 region is CASSSRLAGVYEQYF. The DNA for the CDR3 is TGTGCCAGCAGCTCCCGACTAGCGGGAGTTTACGAGCAGTACTTC. Supplemented by reference TRBV7-6 and TRBJ2-7, the full variable domain reads GAGVSQSPRYKVTKRGQDVALRCDPISGHVSLYWYRQALGQGPEFLTYFNYEAQQDKSGLPNDRFSAERPEGSISTLTIQRTEQRDSAMYRCASSSRLAGVYEQYFGPGTRLTVT.

The DNA of the CDR3 is TGTGCCAGCAACTCAGGGAACTATGGCTACACCTTC. It encodes CASNSGNYGYTF. The rearrangement joins TRBV28 to TRBJ1-2; possibly TRBD1 for D (5 bases). The CDR3 length is 12 residues. In germline, CDR1 is MDHEN, CDR2 SYDVKM. Trimming shortened V by 7 bases and J by 2 bases, and 8 bases separated the two germline ends.

The gene calls are TRBV18 and TRBJ2-5; 11 nucleotides line up with TRBD1. This CDR3 contains 17 residues. V was pared by 6 bases and J by 4 bases, with 13 bases of the junction left unmatched. Germline CDR1 is KGHSH and CDR2 is LQKENI. The DNA of the CDR3 is TGTGCCAGCTCGTCAAACGCCGGGACAGGGGGTGGAGAGACCCAGTACTTC. Translated, it gives CASSSNAGTGGGETQYF.

The V and J genes are TRBV5-1 and TRBJ2-5, with 7 nucleotides matching TRBD1. V was clipped by 7 bases and J by 4 bases; unmatched bases: 16. Looked up from germline, CDR1 is SGHRS and CDR2 is YFSETQ. The CDR3 loop spans 16 amino acids. The CDR3, as DNA: TGCGCCAGCTATCAACGCCTTGCAGGGGGTATAGAGACCCAGTACTTC. Residues: CASYQRLAGGIETQYF.

The rearrangement links TRBV25-1 to TRBJ1-6, with D perhaps matching TRBD1 (6 bases). Germline values: CDR1 MGHDK, CDR2 SYGVNS. Trimming removed 6 bases at V and 3 bases at J, with 6 bases between. The CDR3 is 13 amino acids. The CDR3 coding sequence is TGTGCCAGCAGACAGGGCTATAATTCACCCCTCCACTTT. Protein: CASRQGYNSPLHF.

The chain employs TRBV13 and TRBJ2-7, with D maybe TRBD1 (5 bases). The CDR3 consists of 12 residues. Germline lookup yields CDR1 PRHDT and CDR2 FYEKMQ (reference sequence). V was clipped by 6 bases and J by 5 bases, with 11 bases between them. Written as DNA, the CDR3 is TGTGCCAGCAGTCACCAGGGCGACGAGCAGTACTTC. It yields the protein CASSHQGDEQYF.

This clone has a single count. The rearrangement links TRBV2 to TRBJ2-7, with D possibly TRBD2 on 6 matching bases. V was cut by 3 bases and J by 6 bases, with 9 bases left in between. The CDR3 is 12 amino acids. Germline V CDR1 and CDR2: SNHLY, FYNNEI. The chain's CDR3 is CASSEAGSEQYF. The CDR3 bases are TGTGCCAGCAGTGAGGCGGGATCCGAGCAGTACTTC.

The chain has TRBV18 and TRBJ1-2; 8 bases fit TRBD1. J was trimmed by 8 bases and V by 5 bases; bases with no gene match: 13. Per the germline V gene, CDR1 is KGHSH and CDR2 is LQKENI. The CDR3 extends over 15 amino acids. In nucleotides, the CDR3 is TGTGCCAGCTCAGCTCCCGGGACAGGTGACTGGGGCTACACCTTC. As protein: CASSAPGTGDWGYTF.

The rearrangement uses TRBV4-1 and TRBJ1-5; 8 bases are a match to TRBD1. Germline V gene lookup returns CDR1 MGHRA and CDR2 YSYEKL. Trimming took 3 bases from V and 11 from J; bases not matched to a gene: 15. This CDR3 spans 16 amino acids. The CDR3 DNA reads TGCGCCAGCAGCCAGGCCCTAGGACAGGGTAGCAAGGCCCAGCATTTT. This codes for CASSQALGQGSKAQHF.

The chain is built from TRBV3-1 (or the pseudogene TRBV3-2) and TRBJ2-3; 8 bases align to TRBD2. Losses at the gene ends were 2 bases for V and 6 bases for J; bases not matched to a gene: 7. Germline CDR1 reads LGHDT; CDR2 reads YNNKEL (reference sequence). CDR3 size: 15 residues. The CDR3 region is CASSQLAGGSDTQYF. The CDR3 nucleotides read TGTGCCAGCAGCCAACTTGCGGGAGGCTCGGATACGCAGTATTTT.

This rearrangement joins TRBV5-1 to TRBJ2-1; TRBD2 might be the D (6 bases). V was clipped by 1 base and J by 8 bases, with 13 bases between them. The CDR3 runs to 14 residues. Per the germline V gene, CDR1 is SGHRS and CDR2 is YFSETQ. For the CDR3, the DNA is TGCGCCAGCAGCTTGAAGGCGGGGAGCGATGAGCAGTTCTTC. It specifies CASSLKAGSDEQFF.

The chain couples TRBV7-3 to TRBJ1-1; TRBD1 might be the D (5 bases). The length of the CDR3 is 15 residues. Per the germline V gene, CDR1 is SGHTA and CDR2 is FQGTGA. V lost 5 bases and J lost 11, with 24 bases in between. The CDR3 here is CASSRTPNVQEEAFF. DNA for the CDR3: TGTGCCAGCAGCCGTACTCCCAATGTACAGGAAGAGGCTTTCTTT.

The gene calls are TRBV7-2 and TRBJ2-2; 8 nucleotides match TRBD2. Germline CDR1 and CDR2: SGHTA and FQGNSA. J was trimmed by 6 bases and V by 5 bases; bases with no gene match: 11. The CDR3 spans 16 residues. DNA for the CDR3: TGTGCCAGCAGCCCCGGGACTAGTAGTAGGGCCGGGGAGCTGTTTTTT. This encodes CASSPGTSSRAGELFF. Variable domain in full (rest from reference TRBV7-2 and TRBJ2-2): GAGVSQSPSNKVTEKGKDVELRCDPISGHTALYWYRQSLGQGLEFLIYFQGNSAPDKSGLPSDRFSAERTGGSVSTLTIQRTQQEDSAVYLCASSPGTSSRAGELFFGEGSRLTVL.

The genes are TRBV6-4 and TRBJ2-3, with D perhaps TRBD2 (7 bases). Trimming removed 3 bases at V and 1 base at J, with 11 bases between. CDR3 length equals 15 residues. Germline assignment: CDR1 MRHNA and CDR2 SNTAGT. The CDR3 loop reads CASSEQGRGTDTQYF. The DNA of the CDR3 is TGTGCCAGCAGTGAGCAGGGGAGGGGCACAGATACGCAGTATTTT.

The chain uses TRBV18 and TRBJ2-6; D not certain. Germline CDR1 is KGHSH and CDR2 is LQKENI. There are 14 residues in the CDR3. The V and J ends lost 6 bases and 0 bases respectively, with 6 bases between them. The CDR3 loop is CASSPTSGANVLTF. CDR3 nucleotide sequence: TGTGCCAGCTCCCCTACCTCTGGGGCCAACGTCCTGACTTTC.

As DNA, the CDR3 is TGTGCCACCAGCAGAGGGGAGCAGCCCCAGCATTTT. As protein: CATSRGEQPQHF. The rearrangement links TRBV15 to TRBJ1-5; no clear D gene. Germline V lookup: CDR1 LNHNV, CDR2 YYDKDF (reference sequence). Trimming left V 1 base short and J 7 bases short, with 5 bases between. This CDR3 spans 12 amino acids.

This chain connects TRBV18 to TRBJ1-4; 10 bases agree with TRBD1. Germline lookup yields CDR1 KGHSH and CDR2 LQKENI. This CDR3 is 14 amino acids long. J was trimmed by 6 bases and V by 2 bases; bases with no gene match: 0. The CDR3 sequence is CASSPGTGDEKLFF. CDR3 nucleotide sequence: TGTGCCAGCTCACCAGGGACAGGGGATGAAAAACTGTTTTTT.

This chain uses TRBV18 with TRBJ2-1, with 7 nucleotides matching TRBD2. Germline loops: CDR1 KGHSH, CDR2 LQKENI. The CDR3 length is 13 residues. With V trimmed by 6 bases and J by 7 bases, 6 bases remained unmatched. CDR3 loop: CASSAGTTNEQFF. CDR3 nucleotides: TGTGCCAGCTCGGCCGGGACTACAAATGAGCAGTTCTTC.

The gene calls are TRBV7-3 and TRBJ2-1; 10 bases agree with TRBD2. Germline loops: CDR1 SGHTA, CDR2 FQGTGA. The CDR3 contains 17 residues. The ends lost 1 base at V and 6 bases at J; junction bases unmatched: 9. Here the CDR3 reads CASSLNPAGGPANEQFF. The CDR3 DNA sequence: TGTGCCAGCAGCTTAAACCCAGCGGGAGGGCCTGCCAATGAGCAGTTCTTC. The entire variable domain, with the rest obtained from reference TRBV7-3 and TRBJ2-1, is as follows: GAGVSQTPSNKVTEKGKYVELRCDPISGHTALYWYRQSLGQGPEFLIYFQGTGAADDSGLPNDRFFAVRPEGSVSTLKIQRTERGDSAVYLCASSLNPAGGPANEQFFGPGTRLTVL.

The J gene is TRBJ1-3, the V gene TRBV29-1; D perhaps matches TRBD1 (5 bases). Looked up from germline, CDR1 is SQVTM and CDR2 is ANQGSEA. V was shortened by 4 bases and J by 1 base, with 5 bases between the two germline ends. This CDR3 is 12 amino acids long. The CDR3 DNA reads as TGCAGCGTTGGACAGTCTGGAAACACCATATATTTT. It encodes CSVGQSGNTIYF.

V is TRBV4-1 and J is TRBJ2-5, with 12 nucleotides matching TRBD2. J gave up 4 bases and V 5 bases, and 5 bases lay outside the gene matches. CDR1 is MGHRA and CDR2 is YSYEKL in the germline V gene. This CDR3 is built from 15 residues. The CDR3 DNA is TGCGCCAGCAGCTACACTAGCGGGGGGAGAGAGACCCAGTACTTC. It yields the protein CASSYTSGGRETQYF.

This chain uses TRBV2 with TRBJ2-7, with D unresolved. The V and J ends lost 4 bases and 9 bases respectively, with 10 bases between them. The V gene's germline CDR1 is SNHLY and CDR2 FYNNEI. The CDR3 runs to 11 residues. The CDR3 loop is CASSGSEMQYF. The CDR3 DNA is TGTGCCAGCAGTGGGTCCGAGATGCAGTACTTC.

The chain couples TRBV12-5 to TRBJ1-2; D might be TRBD1 (5 bases). The CDR3 totals 16 residues. Germline V gene sequence: CDR1 LGHNT, CDR2 FRNRAP. The V end was cut by 0 bases, the J end by 6 bases, with 17 bases between. The CDR3 loop reads CASGLVLTGGTNGYTF. Here the CDR3 DNA reads TGTGCTAGTGGTTTGGTACTGACCGGAGGGACCAATGGCTACACCTTC.